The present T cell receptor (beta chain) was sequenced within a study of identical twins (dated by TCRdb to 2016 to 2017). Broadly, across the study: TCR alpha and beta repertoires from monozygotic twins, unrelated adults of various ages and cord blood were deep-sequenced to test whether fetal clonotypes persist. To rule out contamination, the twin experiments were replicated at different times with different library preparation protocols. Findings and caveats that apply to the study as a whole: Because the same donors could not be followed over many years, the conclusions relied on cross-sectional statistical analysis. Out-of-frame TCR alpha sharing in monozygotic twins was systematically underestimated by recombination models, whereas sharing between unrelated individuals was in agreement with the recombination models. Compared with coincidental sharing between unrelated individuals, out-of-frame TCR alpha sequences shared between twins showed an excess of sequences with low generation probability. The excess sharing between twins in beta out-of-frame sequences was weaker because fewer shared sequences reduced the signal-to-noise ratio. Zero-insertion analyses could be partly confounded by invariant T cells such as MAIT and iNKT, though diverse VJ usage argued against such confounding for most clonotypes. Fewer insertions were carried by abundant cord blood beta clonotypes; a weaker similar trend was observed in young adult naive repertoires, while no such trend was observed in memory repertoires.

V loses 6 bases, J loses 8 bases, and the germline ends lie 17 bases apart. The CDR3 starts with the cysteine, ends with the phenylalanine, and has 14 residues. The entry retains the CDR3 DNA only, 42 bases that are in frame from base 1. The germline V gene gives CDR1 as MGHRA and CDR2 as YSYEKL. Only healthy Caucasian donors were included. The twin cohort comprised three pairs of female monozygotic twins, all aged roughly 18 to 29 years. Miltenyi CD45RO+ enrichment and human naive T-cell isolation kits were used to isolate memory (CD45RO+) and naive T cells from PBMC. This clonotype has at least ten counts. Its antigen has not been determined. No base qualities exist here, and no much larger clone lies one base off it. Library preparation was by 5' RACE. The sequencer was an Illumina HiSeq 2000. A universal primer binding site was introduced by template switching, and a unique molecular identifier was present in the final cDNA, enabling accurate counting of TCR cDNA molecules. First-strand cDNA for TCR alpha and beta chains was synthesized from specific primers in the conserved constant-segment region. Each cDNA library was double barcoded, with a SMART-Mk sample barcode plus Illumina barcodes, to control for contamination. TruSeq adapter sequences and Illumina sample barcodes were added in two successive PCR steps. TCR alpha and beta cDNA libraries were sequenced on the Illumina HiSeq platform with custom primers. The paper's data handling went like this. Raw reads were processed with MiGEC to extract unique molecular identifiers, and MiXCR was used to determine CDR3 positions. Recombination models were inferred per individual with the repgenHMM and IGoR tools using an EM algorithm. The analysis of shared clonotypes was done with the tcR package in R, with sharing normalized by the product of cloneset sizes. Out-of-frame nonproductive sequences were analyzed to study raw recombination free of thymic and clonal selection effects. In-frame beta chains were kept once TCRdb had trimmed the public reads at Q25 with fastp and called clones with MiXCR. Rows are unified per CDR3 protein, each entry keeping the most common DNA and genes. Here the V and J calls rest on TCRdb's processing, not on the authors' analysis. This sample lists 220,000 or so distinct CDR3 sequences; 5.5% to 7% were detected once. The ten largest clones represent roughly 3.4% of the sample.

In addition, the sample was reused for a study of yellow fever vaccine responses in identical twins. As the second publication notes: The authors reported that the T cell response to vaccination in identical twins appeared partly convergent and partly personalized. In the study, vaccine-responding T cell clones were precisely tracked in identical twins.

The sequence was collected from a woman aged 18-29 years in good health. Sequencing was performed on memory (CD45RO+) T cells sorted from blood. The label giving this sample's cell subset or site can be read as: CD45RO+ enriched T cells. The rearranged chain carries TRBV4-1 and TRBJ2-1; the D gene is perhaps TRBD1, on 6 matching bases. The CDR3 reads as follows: CASRQGVGGDEQFF. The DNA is TGCGCCAGCAGACAGGGAGTAGGGGGTGATGAGCAGTTCTTC.